One sample yielded the 2 T cell receptor beta chains listed below, sequenced in a study of T cell responses to AZD1222 COVID-19 vaccine. Libraries were prepared by immunoSEQ multiplex PCR; TCRdb keeps only in-frame clonotypes and omits some of them. The data hold about 66,000 clones, with around 80% observed a single time. The input for sequencing was peripheral blood, taken 28 days after the second AZD1222 dose. All receptors come from an adult who received the AZD1222 COVID-19 vaccine.

The genes are TRBV6-5 and TRBJ2-7; weak D call: TRBD1 (5 bases). The germline CDR1 and CDR2 sequences are MNHEY and SVGAGI. This CDR3 is built from 14 residues. V lost 6 bases and J 0 bases, leaving 12 bases between the germline ends. The CDR3 nucleotides read TGTGCCAGCAGGAGAGAGACAGTCTCCTACGAGCAGTACTTC. Its protein is CASRRETVSYEQYF.

This rearrangement joins TRBV3-1 (or the pseudogene TRBV3-2) to TRBJ1-2, with a possible D match to TRBD1 (5 bases). Germline V gene sequence: CDR1 LGHDT, CDR2 YNNKEL (reference sequence). This CDR3 has 13 residues. V shed 1 base and J shed 4 bases, with 7 bases lying between them. In DNA, the CDR3 is TGTGCCAGCAGCCAAGGAGGGACCTATGGCTACACCTTC. The encoded protein is CASSQGGTYGYTF.